The 13 T cell receptor beta chains given below trace back to one sample, sequenced in a study of identical twins. One entry per CDR3 protein results from TCRdb running MiXCR on the 5' RACE reads. This table holds approximately 620,000 distinct CDR3 sequences, around 8.3% found once. Separately, the same data were catalogued under a study of yellow fever vaccine responses in identical twins.

The sample comprised PBMCs. The receptors derive from a woman under 30 in good health.

This clonotype was seen a few times. The chain uses TRBV6-2 or TRBV6-3 and TRBJ1-2; no reliable D call. Trimming removed 2 bases from V and 4 bases from J, with 17 bases in between. The CDR3 totals 16 residues. Looked up from germline, CDR1 is MNHEY and CDR2 is SVGEGT. The CDR3 protein is CASSYATDEVSYGYTF. Here the CDR3 DNA reads TGTGCCAGCAGTTACGCCACCGACGAAGTGAGCTATGGCTACACCTTC.

This clonotype has more than one count but fewer than ten. The V call is TRBV28, the J call TRBJ2-4, with 9 positions matching TRBD2. V lost 4 bases and J lost 5; bases outside the gene matches: 9. The CDR3 has 16 amino acids. Germline assignment: CDR1 MDHEN and CDR2 SYDVKM. Here the CDR3 reads CASSSLAGKWENIQYF. The DNA of the CDR3 is TGTGCCAGCAGTTCCCTAGCGGGGAAGTGGGAAAACATTCAGTACTTC.

V is TRBV15 and J is TRBJ2-7; D unclear. The CDR3 runs 14 residues. CDR1 and CDR2 from the germline V gene are LNHNV and YYDKDF (reference sequence). The V end lost 0 bases, the J end lost 4 bases, and 10 bases lay between the germline ends. CDR3 sequence: CATSREAREYEQYF. The CDR3 bases are TGTGCCACCAGCAGAGAGGCCAGAGAATACGAGCAGTACTTC.

This clonotype was detected a few times. The chain couples TRBV7-9 to TRBJ2-5; no clear D gene. The CDR3 extends over 15 amino acids. V was pared by 5 bases and J by 3 bases, with 16 bases between. Per germline, CDR1 SEHNR and CDR2 FQNEAQ (reference sequence). CDR3 coding DNA: TGTGCCAGCAGCCAGCTTCCAAGGTACGAAGAGACCCAGTACTTC. It encodes CASSQLPRYEETQYF.

This clonotype was counted at least ten times. The chain employs TRBV7-2 and TRBJ2-7; D not certain. CDR3 length: 12 residues. Trimming removed 2 bases from V and 3 bases from J, with 5 bases in between. Germline values: CDR1 SGHTA, CDR2 FQGNSA. CDR3 nucleotides: TGTGCCAGCAGCTTACCTCTCTACGAGCAGTACTTC. Its translation is CASSLPLYEQYF.

This clonotype has at least ten counts. This rearrangement joins TRBV2 to TRBJ2-1, with 14 nucleotides matching TRBD2. The J segment lost 4 bases and the V segment lost 6 bases, leaving 8 bases of the junction unmatched. Germline CDR1 SNHLY, CDR2 FYNNEI. The CDR3 sequence is 17 residues long. DNA of the CDR3: TGTGCCAGCAGGTCAGGACTAGCGGGGGGAATTTACAATGAGCAGTTCTTC. Translating it yields CASRSGLAGGIYNEQFF.

Ten or more counts support this clonotype. The genes are TRBV7-9 and TRBJ2-7; 7 positions match TRBD1. CDR1 SEHNR and CDR2 FQNEAQ come from the germline V gene (reference sequence). V shed 4 bases and J 2 bases; nucleotides not matched to a gene: 2. The CDR3 runs 13 residues. CDR3 amino acids: CASSWGQTYEQYF. The CDR3 DNA reads TGTGCCAGCAGCTGGGGACAGACCTACGAGCAGTACTTC.

This chain connects TRBV20-1 to TRBJ2-1, with 8 bases that match TRBD2. V lost 4 bases to trimming and J lost 11 bases; unmatched junction nucleotides: 4. CDR1 and CDR2 (germline): DFQATT, SNEGSKA (reference sequence). The CDR3 loop spans 11 amino acids. In DNA, the CDR3 is TGCAGTGCTACTCCGGGGGGGCAGCAGTTCTTC. It encodes CSATPGGQQFF.

This clonotype was picked up many times. The J gene is TRBJ2-3, the V gene TRBV4-2; 11 bases match TRBD2. The V gene end was trimmed by 0 bases and the J gene end by 5 bases; junction bases not matched to a gene: 7. From germline, CDR1 is LGHNA and CDR2 YNFKEQ. The CDR3 runs to 17 residues. CDR3 sequence reads: CASSQDISGGEVDTQYF. CDR3 coding DNA: TGTGCCAGCAGCCAAGATATTAGCGGGGGGGAAGTAGATACGCAGTATTTT.

This clonotype was seen many times. The CDR3 coding sequence is TGCGCCAGCAGCTTGGGCCAACAGGGACGATTCTACAATGAGCAGTTCTTC. Translating gives CASSLGQQGRFYNEQFF. V usage is TRBV5-1 and J usage is TRBJ2-1; D is perhaps TRBD1 (6 bases). Looked up from germline, CDR1 is SGHRS and CDR2 is YFSETQ. V dropped 0 bases and J dropped 3 bases, with 16 bases sitting between them. This CDR3 is 17 amino acids long.

This clonotype was recorded many times. J is TRBJ1-5 and V is TRBV20-1, with D perhaps TRBD1 (5 bases). Trimming took 0 bases from V and 6 from J, leaving 9 bases between them. CDR3 length: 13 residues. Germline CDR1 DFQATT, CDR2 SNEGSKA (reference sequence). Written as DNA, the CDR3 is TGCAGTGCTAGAGATGTGGGGACTCAGCCCCAGCATTTT. Amino acid sequence: CSARDVGTQPQHF.

This clonotype appeared a few times. This rearrangement joins TRBV3-1 to TRBJ1-2; no firm D call. Trimming removed 5 bases at V and 7 bases at J, with 20 bases between. In germline, CDR1 is LGHDT, CDR2 YNNKEL (reference sequence). This CDR3 is 15 amino acids long. The chain's CDR3 is CASSGPDGTIGGYTF. The CDR3, as DNA: TGTGCCAGCAGCGGACCGGACGGAACTATCGGTGGCTACACCTTC.

The chain recombines TRBV4-3 with TRBJ2-4, with TRBD1 matching 10 bases. This CDR3 has 17 amino acids. CDR1 and CDR2 from the germline V gene are LGHNA and YSLEER. V was clipped by 3 bases and J by 3 bases; unmatched bases: 8. The CDR3 here is CASSQAHRTGGKNIQYF. The CDR3 DNA is TGCGCCAGCAGCCAGGCTCACAGGACAGGGGGCAAAAACATTCAGTACTTC.